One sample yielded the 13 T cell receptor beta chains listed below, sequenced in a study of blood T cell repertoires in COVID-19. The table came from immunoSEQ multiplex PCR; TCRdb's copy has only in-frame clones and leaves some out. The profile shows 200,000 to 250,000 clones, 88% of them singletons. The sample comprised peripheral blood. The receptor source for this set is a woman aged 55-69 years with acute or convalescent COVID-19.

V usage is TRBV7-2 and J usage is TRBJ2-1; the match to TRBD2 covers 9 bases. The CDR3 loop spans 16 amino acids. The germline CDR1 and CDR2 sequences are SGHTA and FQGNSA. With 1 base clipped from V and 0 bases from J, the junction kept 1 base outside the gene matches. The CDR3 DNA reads TGTGCCAGCAGCTTAGGCGGGAGGGCCTCCTACAATGAGCAGTTCTTC. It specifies CASSLGGRASYNEQFF.

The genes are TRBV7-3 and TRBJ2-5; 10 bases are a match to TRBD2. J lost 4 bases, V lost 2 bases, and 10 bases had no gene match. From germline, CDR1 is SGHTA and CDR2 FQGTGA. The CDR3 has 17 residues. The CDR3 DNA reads TGTGCCAGCAGCTTAGGACCCTCTACTAGCGGGGTAGAGACCCAGTACTTC. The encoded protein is CASSLGPSTSGVETQYF.

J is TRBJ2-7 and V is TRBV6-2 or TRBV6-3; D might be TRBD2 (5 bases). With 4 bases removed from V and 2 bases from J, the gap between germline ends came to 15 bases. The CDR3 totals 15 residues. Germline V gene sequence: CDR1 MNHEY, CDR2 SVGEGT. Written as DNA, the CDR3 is TGTGCCAGCAGTTCCGGGAAGGGCTCTACCTACGAGCAGTACTTC. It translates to CASSSGKGSTYEQYF.

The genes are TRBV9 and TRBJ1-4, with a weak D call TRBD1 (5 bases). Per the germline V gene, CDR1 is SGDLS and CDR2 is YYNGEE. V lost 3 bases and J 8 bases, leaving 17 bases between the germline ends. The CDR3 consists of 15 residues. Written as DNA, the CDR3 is TGTGCCAGCAGCGCCCCCCAGGGCGGTCAAGAAAAACTGTTTTTT. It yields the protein CASSAPQGGQEKLFF. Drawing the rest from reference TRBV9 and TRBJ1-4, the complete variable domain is DSGVTQTPKHLITATGQRVTLRCSPRSGDLSVYWYQQSLDQGLQFLIQYYNGEERAKGNILERFSAQQFPDLHSELNLSSLELGDSALYFCASSAPQGGQEKLFFGSGTQLSVL.

The CDR3 sequence is CASSDQRERPYNEQFF. In DNA form, the CDR3 reads TGCGCCAGCAGCGATCAGCGGGAGAGGCCCTACAATGAGCAGTTCTTC. The chain is built from TRBV5-1 and TRBJ2-1, with 8 nucleotides matching TRBD2. This CDR3 has 16 amino acids. Trimming removed 4 bases from V and 2 bases from J; junction bases left unmatched: 8. Germline CDR1 and CDR2: SGHRS and YFSETQ. Filled out from reference TRBV5-1 and TRBJ2-1, the complete variable domain reads KAGVTQTPRYLIKTRGQQVTLSCSPISGHRSVSWYQQTPGQGLQFLFEYFSETQRNKGNFPGRFSGRQFSNSRSEMNVSTLELGDSALYLCASSDQRERPYNEQFFGPGTRLTVL.

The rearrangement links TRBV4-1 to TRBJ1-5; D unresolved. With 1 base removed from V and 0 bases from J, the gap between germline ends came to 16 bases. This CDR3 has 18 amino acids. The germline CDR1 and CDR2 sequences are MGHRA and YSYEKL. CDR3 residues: CASSQGLLVDYSNQPQHF. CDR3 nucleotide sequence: TGCGCCAGCAGCCAAGGTCTATTGGTCGATTATAGCAATCAGCCCCAGCATTTT.

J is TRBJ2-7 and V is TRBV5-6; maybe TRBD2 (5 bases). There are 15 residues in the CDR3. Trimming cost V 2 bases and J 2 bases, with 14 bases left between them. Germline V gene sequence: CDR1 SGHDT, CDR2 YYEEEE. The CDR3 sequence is CASSFPDGKTYEQYF. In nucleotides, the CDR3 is TGTGCCAGCAGCTTCCCGGACGGGAAAACCTACGAGCAGTACTTC.

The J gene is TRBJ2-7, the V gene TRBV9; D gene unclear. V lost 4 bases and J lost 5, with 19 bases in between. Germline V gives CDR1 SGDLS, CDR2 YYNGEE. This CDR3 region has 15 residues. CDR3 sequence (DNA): TGTGCCAGCAGCCTAAAAGATAGACCGACAAACGAGCAGTACTTC. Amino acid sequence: CASSLKDRPTNEQYF.

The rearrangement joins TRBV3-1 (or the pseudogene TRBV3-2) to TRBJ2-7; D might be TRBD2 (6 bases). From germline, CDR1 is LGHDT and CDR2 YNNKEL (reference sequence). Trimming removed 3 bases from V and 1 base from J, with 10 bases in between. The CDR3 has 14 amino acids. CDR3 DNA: TGTGCCAGCAGCCATCGCGGGACTTCCTACGAGCAGTACTTC. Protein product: CASSHRGTSYEQYF.

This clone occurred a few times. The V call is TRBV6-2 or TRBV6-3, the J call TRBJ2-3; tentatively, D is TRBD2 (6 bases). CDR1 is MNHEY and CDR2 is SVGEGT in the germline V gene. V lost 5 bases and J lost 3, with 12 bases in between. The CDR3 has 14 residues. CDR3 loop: CASSDTSRTDTQYF. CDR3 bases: TGTGCCAGCAGTGACACTAGCCGGACAGATACGCAGTATTTT.

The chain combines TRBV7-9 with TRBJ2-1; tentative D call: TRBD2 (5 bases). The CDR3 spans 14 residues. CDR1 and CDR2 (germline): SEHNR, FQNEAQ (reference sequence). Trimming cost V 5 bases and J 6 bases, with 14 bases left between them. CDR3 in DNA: TGTGCCAGCAGCCCCAGTGGAGGAGGCAATGAGCAGTTCTTC. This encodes CASSPSGGGNEQFF.

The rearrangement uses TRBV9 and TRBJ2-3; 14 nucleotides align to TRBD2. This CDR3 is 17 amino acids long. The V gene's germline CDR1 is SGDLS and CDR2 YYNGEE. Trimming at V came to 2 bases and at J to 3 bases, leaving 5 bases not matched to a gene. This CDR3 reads CASSVGTSGRGTDTQYF. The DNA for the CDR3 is TGTGCCAGCAGCGTGGGGACTAGCGGGAGAGGGACAGATACGCAGTATTTT.

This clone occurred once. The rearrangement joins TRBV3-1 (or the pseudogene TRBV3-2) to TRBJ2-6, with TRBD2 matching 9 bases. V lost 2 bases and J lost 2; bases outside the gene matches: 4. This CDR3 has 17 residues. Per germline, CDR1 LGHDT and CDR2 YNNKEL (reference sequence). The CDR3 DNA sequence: TGTGCCAGCAGCCAAATCGGCGGGGGGGCTGGGGCCAACGTCCTGACTTTC. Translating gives CASSQIGGGAGANVLTF.